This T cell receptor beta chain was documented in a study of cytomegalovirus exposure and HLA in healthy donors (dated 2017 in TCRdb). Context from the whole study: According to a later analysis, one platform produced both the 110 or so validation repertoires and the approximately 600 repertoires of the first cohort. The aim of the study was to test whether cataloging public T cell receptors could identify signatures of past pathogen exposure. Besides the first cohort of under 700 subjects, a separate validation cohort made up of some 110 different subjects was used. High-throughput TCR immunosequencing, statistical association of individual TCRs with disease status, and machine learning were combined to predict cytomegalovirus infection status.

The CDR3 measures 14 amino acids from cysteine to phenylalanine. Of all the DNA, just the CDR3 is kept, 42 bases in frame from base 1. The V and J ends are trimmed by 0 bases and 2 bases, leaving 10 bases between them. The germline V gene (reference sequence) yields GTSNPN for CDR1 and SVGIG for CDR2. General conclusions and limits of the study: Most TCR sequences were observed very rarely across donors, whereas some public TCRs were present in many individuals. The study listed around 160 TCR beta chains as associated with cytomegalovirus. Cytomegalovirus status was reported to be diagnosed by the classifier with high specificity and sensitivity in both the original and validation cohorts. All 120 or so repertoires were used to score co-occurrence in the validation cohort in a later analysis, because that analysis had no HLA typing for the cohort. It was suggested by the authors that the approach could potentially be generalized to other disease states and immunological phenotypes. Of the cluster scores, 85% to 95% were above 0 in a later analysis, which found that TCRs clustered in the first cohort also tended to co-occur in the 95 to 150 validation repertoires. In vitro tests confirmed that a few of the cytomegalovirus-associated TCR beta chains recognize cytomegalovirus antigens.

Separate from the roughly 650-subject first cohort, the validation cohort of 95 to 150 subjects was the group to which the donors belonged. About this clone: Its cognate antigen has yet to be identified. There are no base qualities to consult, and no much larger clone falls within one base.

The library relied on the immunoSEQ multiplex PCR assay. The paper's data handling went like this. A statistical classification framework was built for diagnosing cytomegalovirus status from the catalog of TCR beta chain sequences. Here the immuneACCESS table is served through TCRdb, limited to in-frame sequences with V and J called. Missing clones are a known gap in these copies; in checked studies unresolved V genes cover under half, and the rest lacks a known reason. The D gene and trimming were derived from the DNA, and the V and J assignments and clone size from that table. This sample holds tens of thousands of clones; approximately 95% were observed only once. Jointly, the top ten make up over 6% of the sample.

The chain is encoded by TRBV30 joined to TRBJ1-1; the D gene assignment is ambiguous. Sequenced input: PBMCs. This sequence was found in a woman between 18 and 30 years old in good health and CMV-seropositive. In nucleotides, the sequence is TGTGCCTGGAGTGTAGGCACAGAAAACACTGAAGCTTTCTTT. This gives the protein CAWSVGTENTEAFF.